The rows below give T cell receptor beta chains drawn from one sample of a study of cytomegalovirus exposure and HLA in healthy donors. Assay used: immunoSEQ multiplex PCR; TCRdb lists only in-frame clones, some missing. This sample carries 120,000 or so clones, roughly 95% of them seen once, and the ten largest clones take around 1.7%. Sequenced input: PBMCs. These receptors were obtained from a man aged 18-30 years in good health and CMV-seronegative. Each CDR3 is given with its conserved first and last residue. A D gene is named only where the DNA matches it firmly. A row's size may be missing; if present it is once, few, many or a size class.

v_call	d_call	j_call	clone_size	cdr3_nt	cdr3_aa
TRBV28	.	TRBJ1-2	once	TGTGCCAGCATTGGGCGGGTCTATGGCTACACCTTC	CASIGRVYGYTF
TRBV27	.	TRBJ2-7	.	TGTGCCAGCAGTAGGGCTAGCGCATCCTACGAGCAGTACTTC	CASSRASASYEQYF
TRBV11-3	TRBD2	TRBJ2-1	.	TGTGCCAGCAGGGGACTAGCGACTATCGATGAGCAGTTCTTC	CASRGLATIDEQFF
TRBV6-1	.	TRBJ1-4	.	TGTGCCAGCAGTGAAATTGGCGAAAAACTGTTTTTT	CASSEIGEKLFF
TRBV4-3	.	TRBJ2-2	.	TGCGCCAGCAGCCAAGAGGCAGGGAACACCGGGGAGCTGTTTTTT	CASSQEAGNTGELFF
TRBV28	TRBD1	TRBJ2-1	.	TGTGCCAGCAGTTCGGGACAGCGAAGCTCCTACAATGAGCAGTTCTTC	CASSSGQRSSYNEQFF
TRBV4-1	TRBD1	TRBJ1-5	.	TGCGCCAGCAGCCCGGGACAGCTTAATCAGCCCCAGCATTTT	CASSPGQLNQPQHF
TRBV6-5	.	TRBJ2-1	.	TGTGCCAGCAGTTACTTTTGGGGGCAGTCCTACAATGAGCAGTTCTTC	CASSYFWGQSYNEQFF
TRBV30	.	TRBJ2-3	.	TGTGCCTGGAGTCCCCCGGTGGGAGTGGGAGATACGCAGTATTTT	CAWSPPVGVGDTQYF
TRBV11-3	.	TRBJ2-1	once	TGTGCCAGCAGCTACCTAGGTAATCCTTACAATGAGCAGTTCTTC	CASSYLGNPYNEQFF
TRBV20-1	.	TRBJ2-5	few	TGCAGTGCTAGCGGGAAAGAGACCCAGTACTTC	CSASGKETQYF
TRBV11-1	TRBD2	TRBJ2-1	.	TGTGCCAGCAAAACTAGCGGGGATTACAATGAGCAGTTCTTC	CASKTSGDYNEQFF
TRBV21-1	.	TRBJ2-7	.	TGTGCCAGCAGCAAAGAGGTCCGGGTAGCGGGAGTGTTTTGCGAGCAGTACTTC	CASSKEVRVAGVFCEQYF
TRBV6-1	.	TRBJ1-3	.	TGTGCCAGTGAGGAGGATTTCTCTGGAAACACCATATATTTT	CASEEDFSGNTIYF
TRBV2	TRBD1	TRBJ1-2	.	TGTGCCAGCAGTGGACAGGGGCCCCGCTATGGCTACACCTTC	CASSGQGPRYGYTF
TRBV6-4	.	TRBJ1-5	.	TGTGCCAGCAGTTCCGAGGGGGTTGGTCAGCCCCAGCATTTT	CASSSEGVGQPQHF
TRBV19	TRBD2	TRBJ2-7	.	TGTGCCAGTAGTATAGTGCTAGCGGGATCCTACGAGCAGTACTTC	CASSIVLAGSYEQYF
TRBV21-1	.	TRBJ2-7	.	TGTGCCAGCAGCGGACCGGAAGGACTAGCGGACTACGAGCAGTACTTC	CASSGPEGLADYEQYF
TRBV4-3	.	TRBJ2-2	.	TGCGCCAGCAGCCCATTGGTGGGAGGCCTTACCGGGGAGCTGTTTTTT	CASSPLVGGLTGELFF
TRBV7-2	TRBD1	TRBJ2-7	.	TGTGCCAGCAGCTTGGGACAGGGGGCCAACGAGCAGTACTTC	CASSLGQGANEQYF
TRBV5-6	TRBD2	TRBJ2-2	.	TGTGCCAGCAGCTTTCCCGGACTAGCGGGGGATACCGGGGAGCTGTTTTTT	CASSFPGLAGDTGELFF
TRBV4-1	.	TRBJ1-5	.	TGCGCCAGCAGCGACGGAGGGACGACTAGCAATCAGCCCCAGCATTTT	CASSDGGTTSNQPQHF
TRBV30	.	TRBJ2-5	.	TGTGCCTGGAGTCGTCTCCGGGGTGTGGAGACCCAGTACTTC	CAWSRLRGVETQYF
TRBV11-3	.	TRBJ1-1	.	TGTGCCAGCAGCCGAGGTGAAGCTGAAGCTTTCTTT	CASSRGEAEAFF
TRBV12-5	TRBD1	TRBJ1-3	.	TGTGCTAGTGGACCCGGGACAGCCAACTCTGGAAACACCATATATTTT	CASGPGTANSGNTIYF